Following are 18 T cell receptor beta chains from one sample sequenced in a study of identical twins. One entry per CDR3 protein results from TCRdb running MiXCR on the 5' RACE reads. The sample has 700,000 to 950,000 distinct CDR3 sequences, approximately 13% seen once. The data were also submitted as part of a second study, on yellow fever vaccine responses in identical twins.

What was sequenced was PBMCs. Receptor source: a woman between 18 and 29 years old in good health.

Many counts were recorded for this clonotype. V usage is TRBV7-9 and J usage is TRBJ2-3; no firm D call. Trimming took 1 base from V and 3 from J, leaving 5 bases between them. This CDR3 has 13 residues. Germline V gives CDR1 SEHNR, CDR2 FQNEAQ (reference sequence). CDR3: CASSLDFTDTQYF. In nucleotides, the CDR3 is TGTGCCAGCAGCTTAGATTTTACAGATACGCAGTATTTT.

In its sample, this clonotype was seen a few times. The chain has TRBV6-2 or TRBV6-3 and TRBJ2-7; either TRBD1 or TRBD2 may fit D (6 bases each). CDR1 is MNHEY, CDR2 SVGEGT, per germline. Trimming took off 6 bases at V and 1 base at J, with 13 bases between the two ends. This CDR3 region has 14 residues. CDR3 coding DNA: TGTGCCAGCAGACAACAAGGGGGGTCCTACGAGCAGTACTTC. It is translated as CASRQQGGSYEQYF.

The V and J genes are TRBV4-2 and TRBJ1-1, with 8 bases fitting TRBD1. Germline V lookup: CDR1 LGHNA, CDR2 YNFKEQ. The V segment lost 0 bases and the J segment 2 bases; nucleotides outside the gene matches: 2. CDR3 length: 15 residues. In DNA form, the CDR3 reads TGTGCCAGCAGCCAAGAGACAGGGGCAAACACTGAAGCTTTCTTT. Encoded protein: CASSQETGANTEAFF.

This clonotype has only a few counts. The V call is TRBV5-8, the J call TRBJ2-5; 14 positions agree with TRBD2. This CDR3 comprises 15 residues. The trim removed 4 bases at V and 4 bases at J, leaving 3 bases unmatched. The germline CDR1 and CDR2 sequences are SGHTS and YDEGEE. As DNA, the CDR3 is TGTGCCAGCAGCCGACTAGCGGGGGGGATAGAGACCCAGTACTTC. Translation gives CASSRLAGGIETQYF. The complete variable domain, with remaining parts taken from reference TRBV5-8 and TRBJ2-5, reads EAGVTQSPTHLIKTRGQQATLRCSPISGHTSVYWYQQALGLGLQFLLWYDEGEERNRGNFPPRFSGRQFPNYSSELNVNALELEDSALYLCASSRLAGGIETQYFGPGTRLLVL.

This clonotype has just a few counts. The chain has TRBV9 and TRBJ1-1; tentatively, D is TRBD1 (6 bases). The CDR3 totals 15 residues. The V gene lost 0 bases and the J gene lost 6 bases, with 15 bases spanning the gap. Germline CDR1 is SGDLS and CDR2 is YYNGEE. CDR3 sequence: CASSVGGGGVSEAFF. The CDR3 DNA sequence: TGTGCCAGCAGCGTAGGAGGGGGGGGGGTATCTGAAGCTTTCTTT.

This rearrangement joins TRBV7-9 to TRBJ2-1; D unclear. The CDR3 totals 11 residues. CDR1 SEHNR and CDR2 FQNEAQ come from the germline V gene (reference sequence). V was trimmed by 3 bases and J by 8 bases, leaving 5 bases between them. The DNA for the CDR3 is TGTGCCAGCAGCTTCATGTATGAGCAGTTCTTC. It encodes CASSFMYEQFF.

Only a few counts were recorded for this clonotype. J is TRBJ2-3 and V is TRBV6-6, with 8 bases aligning to TRBD1. Germline V CDR1 and CDR2: MNHNY, SVGAGI (reference sequence). After removal of 8 bases from V and 7 bases from J, the junction contained 5 bases not matched to a gene. The CDR3 spans 12 residues. The CDR3 loop is CASSQGEYTQYF. The CDR3 DNA follows: TGTGCCAGCTCACAGGGGGAATATACGCAGTATTTT.

The chain combines TRBV28 with TRBJ2-5; TRBD1 matches 7 bases. The CDR3 loop spans 16 amino acids. In germline, CDR1 is MDHEN, CDR2 SYDVKM. Losses at the gene ends were 6 bases for V and 5 bases for J; bases not matched to a gene: 15. CDR3 loop: CASRTQQGHVAETQYF. The CDR3 DNA reads as TGTGCCAGCAGGACCCAACAGGGGCACGTGGCGGAGACCCAGTACTTC.

V and J are TRBV6-1 and TRBJ1-1, with TRBD1 matching over 7 bases. The CDR3 runs to 14 residues. With 8 bases clipped from V and 5 bases from J, the junction kept 11 bases outside the gene matches. Per the germline V gene, CDR1 is MNHNS and CDR2 is SASEGT. The CDR3 region is CASPRTGGETEAFF. The CDR3 region has the DNA TGTGCCAGCCCCAGGACAGGAGGCGAAACTGAAGCTTTCTTT.

The V call is TRBV29-1, the J call TRBJ1-2; TRBD1 agrees at 9 bases. The germline CDR1 and CDR2 sequences are SQVTM and ANQGSEA. V shed 4 bases and J 1 base; nucleotides not matched to a gene: 1. The CDR3 has 13 residues. The CDR3 protein is CSVAGQGNYGYTF. The CDR3 DNA reads TGCAGCGTTGCGGGACAGGGTAACTATGGCTACACCTTC.

The chain has TRBV12-3 or TRBV12-4 and TRBJ1-3; D is possibly TRBD1 (5 bases). Trimming took 5 bases from V and 6 from J, leaving 14 bases between them. The CDR3 has 14 residues. DNA for the CDR3: TGTGCCAGCAGTCCAGAGACAGATTTAAACACCATATATTTT. This codes for CASSPETDLNTIYF.

This clonotype occurred a few times. The chain joins TRBV5-1 to TRBJ2-7, with D perhaps TRBD2 (6 bases). Trimming pared 0 bases from V and 3 bases from J, leaving 10 bases between. The CDR3 is 14 amino acids. Germline lookup yields CDR1 SGHRS and CDR2 YFSETQ. CDR3: CASSLGLGGYEQYV. In nucleotides, the CDR3 is TGCGCCAGCAGCTTGGGTCTGGGGGGCTACGAGCAGTACGTC.

The chain recombines TRBV11-2 with TRBJ2-6, with D perhaps matching TRBD1 or TRBD2 (5 bases each). Germline lookup yields CDR1 SGHAT and CDR2 FQNNGV. This CDR3 is built from 17 residues. Trimming cost V 1 base and J 0 bases, with 10 bases left between them. Written as DNA, the CDR3 is TGTGCCAGCAGCTTAGTGAGGGGCGGCTCTGGGGCCAACGTCCTGACTTTC. It encodes CASSLVRGGSGANVLTF.

This clonotype was seen a few times. The chain has TRBV10-3 and TRBJ1-1, with D hard to call. This CDR3 has 15 residues. V lost 0 bases, J lost 0 bases, and 8 bases lay in between. The germline gives CDR1 ENHRY, CDR2 SYGVKD. The CDR3 region has the DNA TGTGCCATCAGTGAGTCAGTGACCCTGAACACTGAAGCTTTCTTT. This encodes CAISESVTLNTEAFF.

The CDR3 DNA reads as TGTGCCACCAGTTTACAGGGACTAGCCAAAAACATTCAGTACTTC. Protein: CATSLQGLAKNIQYF. J is TRBJ2-4 and V is TRBV15; D possibly uses TRBD1 or TRBD2 (6 bases each). This CDR3 is 15 amino acids long. Germline-derived CDR1 and CDR2 are LNHNV and YYDKDF (reference sequence). V was pared by 6 bases and J by 0 bases, with 12 bases between. The whole variable domain, remainder taken from reference TRBV15 and TRBJ2-4, is DAMVIQNPRYQVTQFGKPVTLSCSQTLNHNVMYWYQQKSSQAPKLLFHYYDKDFNNEADTPDNFQSRRPNTSFCFLDIRSPGLGDTAMYLCATSLQGLAKNIQYFGAGTRLSVL.

This clonotype was detected a few times. The chain recombines TRBV11-2 with TRBJ2-7; D gene uncertain. The CDR3 is made up of 12 amino acids. Trimming removed 1 base at V and 6 bases at J, with 7 bases between. Germline CDR1 is SGHAT and CDR2 is FQNNGV. The CDR3 DNA follows: TGTGCCAGCAGCTTAGCCCAGACCGAGCAGTACTTC. Encoded protein: CASSLAQTEQYF.

This clonotype has a handful of counts. This sequence joins TRBV29-1 and TRBJ2-1; 12 positions agree with TRBD2. The V and J ends lost 3 bases and 9 bases, in that order; junction bases with no gene match: 6. The CDR3 has 14 residues. Looked up from germline, CDR1 is SQVTM and CDR2 is ANQGSEA. In DNA form, the CDR3 reads TGCAGCGTTGAGACGACTAGCGGGGGTGGTGAGCAGTTCTTC. This encodes CSVETTSGGGEQFF.

The V call is TRBV3-1, the J call TRBJ2-3; the D is unclear. Germline CDR1 reads LGHDT; CDR2 reads YNNKEL (reference sequence). The CDR3 consists of 14 residues. The ends were cut back, 4 bases at V and 2 bases at J, with 10 bases in the middle. CDR3 coding DNA: TGTGCCAGCAGCCCCTACGACATCACAGATACGCAGTATTTT. This sequence encodes CASSPYDITDTQYF.